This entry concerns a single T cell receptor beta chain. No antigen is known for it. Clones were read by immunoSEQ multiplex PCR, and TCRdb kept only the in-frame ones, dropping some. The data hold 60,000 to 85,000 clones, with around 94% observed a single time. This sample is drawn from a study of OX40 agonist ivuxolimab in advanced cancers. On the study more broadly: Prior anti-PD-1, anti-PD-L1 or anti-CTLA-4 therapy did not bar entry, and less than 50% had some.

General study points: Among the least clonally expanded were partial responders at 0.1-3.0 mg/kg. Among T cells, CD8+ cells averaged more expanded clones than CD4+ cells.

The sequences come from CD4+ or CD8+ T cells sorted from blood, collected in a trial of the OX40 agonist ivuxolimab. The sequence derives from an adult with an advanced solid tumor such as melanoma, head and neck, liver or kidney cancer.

In DNA, the CDR3 is TGTGCCAGCAGAGACATCCCAGCGAACACTGAAGCTTTCTTT. It translates to CASRDIPANTEAFF. The V call is TRBV9, the J call TRBJ1-1; no firm D call. The CDR3 length is 14 residues. V lost 5 bases, J lost 1 base, and 12 bases lay in between. Looked up from germline, CDR1 is SGDLS and CDR2 is YYNGEE.